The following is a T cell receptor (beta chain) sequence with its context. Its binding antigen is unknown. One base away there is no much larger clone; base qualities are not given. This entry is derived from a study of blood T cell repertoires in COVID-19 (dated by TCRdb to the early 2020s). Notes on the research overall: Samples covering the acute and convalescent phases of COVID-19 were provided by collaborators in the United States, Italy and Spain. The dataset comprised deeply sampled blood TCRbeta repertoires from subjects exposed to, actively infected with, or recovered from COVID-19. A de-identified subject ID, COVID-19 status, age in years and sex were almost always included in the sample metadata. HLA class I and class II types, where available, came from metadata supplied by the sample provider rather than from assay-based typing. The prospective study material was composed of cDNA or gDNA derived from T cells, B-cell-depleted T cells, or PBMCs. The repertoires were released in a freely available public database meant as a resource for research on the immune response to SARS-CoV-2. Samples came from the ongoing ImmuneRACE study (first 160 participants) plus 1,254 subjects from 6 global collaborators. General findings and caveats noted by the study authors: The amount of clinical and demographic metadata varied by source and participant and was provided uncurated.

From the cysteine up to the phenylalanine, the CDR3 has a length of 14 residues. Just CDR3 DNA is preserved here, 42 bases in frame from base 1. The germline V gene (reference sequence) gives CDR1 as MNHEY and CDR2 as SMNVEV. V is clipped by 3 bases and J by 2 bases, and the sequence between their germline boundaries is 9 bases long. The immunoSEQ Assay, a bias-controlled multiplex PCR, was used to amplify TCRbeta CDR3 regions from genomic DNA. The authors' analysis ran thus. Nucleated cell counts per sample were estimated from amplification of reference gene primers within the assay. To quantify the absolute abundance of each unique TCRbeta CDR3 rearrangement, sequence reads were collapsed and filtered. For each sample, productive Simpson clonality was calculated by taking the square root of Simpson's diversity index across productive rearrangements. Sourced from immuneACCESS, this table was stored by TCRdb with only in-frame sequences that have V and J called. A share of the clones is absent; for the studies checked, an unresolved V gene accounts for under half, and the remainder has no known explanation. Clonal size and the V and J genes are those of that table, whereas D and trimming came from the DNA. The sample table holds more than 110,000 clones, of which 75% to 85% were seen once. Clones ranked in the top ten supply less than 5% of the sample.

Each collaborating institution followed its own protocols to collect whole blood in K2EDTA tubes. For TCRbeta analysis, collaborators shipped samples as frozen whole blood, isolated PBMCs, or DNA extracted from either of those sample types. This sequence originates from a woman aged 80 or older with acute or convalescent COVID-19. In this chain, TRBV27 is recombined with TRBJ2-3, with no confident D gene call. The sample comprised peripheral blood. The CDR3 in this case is CASSFRLDTDTQYF. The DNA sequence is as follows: TGTGCCAGCAGTTTCCGACTGGACACAGATACGCAGTATTTT.